One and the same sample provided the 9 T cell receptor beta chains below, sequenced in a study of monozygotic twins with cystic fibrosis. Some clones are missing from TCRdb's copy, which holds only in-frame ones; the method was immunoSEQ multiplex PCR. The sample contains about 19,000 clones, 97% of which appear only once. The sequenced material came from blood. The receptors originated from a woman aged 25-40 years with cystic fibrosis.

Of note for this clone: A junction end diverges from the germline sequence, so it may reflect a read error. J is TRBJ2-3 and V is TRBV5-1, with 12 bases matching TRBD2. The CDR3 totals 16 residues. CDR1 SGHRS and CDR2 YFSETQ come from the germline V gene. This CDR3 reads CASSLGASGGADTQYF. In DNA form, the CDR3 reads TGCGCCAGCAGCTTGGGCGCTAGCGGGGGGGCAGACACGCAGTATTTT.

This clone has only one observation. This CDR3 reads CASSLKAGRRPTEAFF. The CDR3 DNA follows: TGTGCCAGCAGCCTAAAAGCGGGGAGAAGGCCCACTGAAGCTTTCTTT. The chain joins TRBV7-9 to TRBJ1-1; D not certain. Germline V gives CDR1 SEHNR, CDR2 FQNEAQ (reference sequence). Trimming pared 5 bases from V and 4 bases from J, leaving 20 bases between. The CDR3 sequence is 16 residues long.

The chain is built from TRBV18 and TRBJ2-7; 11 bases match TRBD2. V gave up 2 bases and J gave up 0 bases; unmatched junction bases: 6. From germline, CDR1 is KGHSH and CDR2 LQKENI. CDR3 length equals 17 residues. The CDR3 DNA follows: TGTGCCAGCTCACCAACTAGCGGGGGATACAGCTCCTACGAGCAGTACTTC. Its protein is CASSPTSGGYSSYEQYF.

This chain uses TRBV5-1 with TRBJ1-4, with D uncertain. The V end lost 0 bases, the J end lost 3 bases, and 9 bases lay between the germline ends. Germline CDR1 is SGHRS and CDR2 is YFSETQ. CDR3 length: 15 amino acids. CDR3 coding DNA: TGCGCCAGCAGCTTGGGGAGCGGGGCTAATGAAAAACTGTTTTTT. It is translated as CASSLGSGANEKLFF.

J is TRBJ2-5 and V is TRBV27; 8 nucleotides match TRBD1. Germline V gene data show CDR1 as MNHEY and CDR2 as SMNVEV (reference sequence). This CDR3 contains 14 residues. J was trimmed by 6 bases and V by 6 bases; bases with no gene match: 9. CDR3 coding DNA: TGTGCCAGCAGCCCCCCTCCAGGGGGCAAGACCCAGTACTTC. The encoded protein is CASSPPPGGKTQYF.

This chain joins TRBV4-1 and TRBJ1-1, with 8 positions matching TRBD1. Germline loops: CDR1 MGHRA, CDR2 YSYEKL. With V trimmed by 4 bases and J by 0 bases, 13 bases remained unmatched. The CDR3 consists of 18 residues. The CDR3 region is CASSPDRPGTGMNTEAFF. The DNA for the CDR3 is TGCGCCAGCAGCCCAGACCGTCCCGGGACAGGCATGAACACTGAAGCTTTCTTT.

This chain links TRBV25-1 with TRBJ2-5; tentative D call: TRBD2 (6 bases). CDR3 length equals 14 residues. Trimming pared 3 bases from V and 1 base from J, leaving 9 bases between. Per the germline V gene, CDR1 is MGHDK and CDR2 is SYGVNS. CDR3 nucleotide sequence: TGTGCCAGCAGTGACCGGGGGAGCCAAGAGACCCAGTACTTC. This translates into CASSDRGSQETQYF.

This chain uses TRBV6-1 with TRBJ1-1; 8 bases fit TRBD1. This CDR3 has 15 residues. The germline gives CDR1 MNHNS, CDR2 SASEGT. After removal of 6 bases from V and 5 bases from J, the junction contained 11 bases not matched to a gene. The CDR3 reads CASRTGQGTRTEAFF. In nucleotides, the CDR3 is TGTGCCAGCAGGACCGGACAGGGAACTAGGACTGAAGCTTTCTTT.

The V and J genes are TRBV4-2 and TRBJ2-7; D unclear. This CDR3 has 15 residues. Per germline, CDR1 LGHNA and CDR2 YNFKEQ. Trimming removed 1 base at V and 8 bases at J, with 18 bases between. Written as DNA, the CDR3 is TGTGCCAGCAGCCAAGTGAGGAGCGTGGGTGGCAAGCAGTACTTC. Translating gives CASSQVRSVGGKQYF.